This T cell receptor (beta chain) was captured by sequencing in a study of blood T cell repertoires in COVID-19. On the study more broadly: Sites in the United States, Italy and Spain provided acute and convalescent COVID-19 samples. In each case, the material was cDNA or gDNA derived from T cells, B-cell-depleted T cells, or PBMCs.

How the authors handled the data: Estimation of nucleated cell counts was performed using reference gene primer amplification. TCRdb's copy holds only in-frame clones and misses some; the assay was immunoSEQ multiplex PCR. For V, J and clone size, that table is used; D and trimming come from the DNA. The data show under 300,000 clones, approximately 82% seen once. Sequenced material: peripheral blood. The source is an elderly woman with active or convalescent COVID-19.

The DNA of the CDR3 is TGTGCCACCAGCAGAGACCTTGCAGGAAGCACAGATACGCAGTATTTT. Translation gives CATSRDLAGSTDTQYF. The rearrangement joins TRBV15 to TRBJ2-3; the D is unclear. The ends were cut back, 0 bases at V and 0 bases at J, with 10 bases in the middle. CDR3 length: 16 residues. Germline V CDR1 and CDR2: LNHNV, YYDKDF (reference sequence).